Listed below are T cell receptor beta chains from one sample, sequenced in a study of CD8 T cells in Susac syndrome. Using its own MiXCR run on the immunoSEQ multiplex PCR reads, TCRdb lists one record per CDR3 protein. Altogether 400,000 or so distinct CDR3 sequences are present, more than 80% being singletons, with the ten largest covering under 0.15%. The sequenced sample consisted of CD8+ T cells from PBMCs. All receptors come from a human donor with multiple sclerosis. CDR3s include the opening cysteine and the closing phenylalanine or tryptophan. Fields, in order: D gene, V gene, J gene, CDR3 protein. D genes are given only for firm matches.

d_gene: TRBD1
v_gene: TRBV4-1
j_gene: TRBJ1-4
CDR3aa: CASSHVLRDRDEKLFF

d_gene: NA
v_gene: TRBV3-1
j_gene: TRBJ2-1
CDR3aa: CASSLEAAYNEQFF

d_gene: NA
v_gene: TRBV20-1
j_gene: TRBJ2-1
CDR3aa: CSATSNEQFF

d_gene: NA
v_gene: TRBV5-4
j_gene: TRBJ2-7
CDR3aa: CASSFLGNEQCF

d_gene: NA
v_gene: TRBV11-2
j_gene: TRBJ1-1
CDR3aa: CASSKWKALEAFF

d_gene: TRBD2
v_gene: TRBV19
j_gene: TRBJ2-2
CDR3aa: CASSIGGDTGELFF

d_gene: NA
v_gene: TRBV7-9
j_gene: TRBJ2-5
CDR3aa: CASSPPTPTVQETQYF

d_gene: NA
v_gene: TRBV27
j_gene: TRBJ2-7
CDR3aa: CASSSRGSFPYEQYF

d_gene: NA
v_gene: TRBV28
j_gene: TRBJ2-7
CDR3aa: CASKGAAYEQYF

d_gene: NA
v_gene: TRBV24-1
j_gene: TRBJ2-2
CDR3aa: CATVGVMNTGELFF

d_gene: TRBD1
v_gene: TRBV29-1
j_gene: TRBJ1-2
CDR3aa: CSVAGGTGVIYGYTF

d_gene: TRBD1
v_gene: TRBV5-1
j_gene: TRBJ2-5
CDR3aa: CASSFRDRASETQYF

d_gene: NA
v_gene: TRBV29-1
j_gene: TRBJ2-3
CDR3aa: CSVEPVGALDTQYF

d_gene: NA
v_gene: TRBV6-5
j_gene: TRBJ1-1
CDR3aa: CASKGLEGAEAFF

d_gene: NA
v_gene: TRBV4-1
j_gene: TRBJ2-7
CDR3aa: CASSQDPHSYEQYF

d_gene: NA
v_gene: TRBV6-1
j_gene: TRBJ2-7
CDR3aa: CASSGGNLPTYEQYF

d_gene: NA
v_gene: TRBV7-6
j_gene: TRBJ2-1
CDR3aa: CASSRGTAYEGEQFF

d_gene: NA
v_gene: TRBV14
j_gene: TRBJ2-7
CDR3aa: CASSWESLDEQYF

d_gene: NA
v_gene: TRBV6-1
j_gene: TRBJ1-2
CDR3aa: CASSPSKGVGASIIWGYTF

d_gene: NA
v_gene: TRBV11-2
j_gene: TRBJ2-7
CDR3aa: CASSQRQATYEQYF

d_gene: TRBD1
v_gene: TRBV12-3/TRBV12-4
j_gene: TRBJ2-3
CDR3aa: CASSRRDRGEDTQYF

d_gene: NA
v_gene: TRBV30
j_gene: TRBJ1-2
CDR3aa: CALSSVRHGYTF

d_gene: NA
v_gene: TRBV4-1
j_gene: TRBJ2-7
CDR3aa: CASSQGDSSYEQYF

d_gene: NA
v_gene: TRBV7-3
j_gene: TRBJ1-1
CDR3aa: CASSPKRTGRGEAFF

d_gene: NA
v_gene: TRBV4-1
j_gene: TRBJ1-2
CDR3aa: CASSQDEGGSGYTF

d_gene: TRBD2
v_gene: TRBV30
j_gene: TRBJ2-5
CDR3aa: CAWTGGRGKETQYF

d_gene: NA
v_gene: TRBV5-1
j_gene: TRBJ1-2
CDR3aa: CASSLRSVNGNGYTF

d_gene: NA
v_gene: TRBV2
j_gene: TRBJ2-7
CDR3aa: CASSEDNPPYEQYF

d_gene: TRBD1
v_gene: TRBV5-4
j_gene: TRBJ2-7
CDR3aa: CASSFGTGEIYEQYF

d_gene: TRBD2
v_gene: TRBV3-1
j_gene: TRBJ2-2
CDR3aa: CASSGTSGTGTGELFF

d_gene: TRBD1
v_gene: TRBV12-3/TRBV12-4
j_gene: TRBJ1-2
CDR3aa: CASSLDHRQGWDGYTF

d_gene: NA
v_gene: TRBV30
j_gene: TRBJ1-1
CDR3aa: CAWSVGRGTEAFF

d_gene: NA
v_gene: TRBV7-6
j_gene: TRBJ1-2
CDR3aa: CASSLDNTNYGYTF

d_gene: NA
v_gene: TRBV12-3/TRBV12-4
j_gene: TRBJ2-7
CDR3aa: CASSLTAGDTYEQYF

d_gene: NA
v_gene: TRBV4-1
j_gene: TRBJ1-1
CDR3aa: CASSQEKGAEAFF

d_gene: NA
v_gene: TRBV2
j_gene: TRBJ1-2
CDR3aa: CASSEAGGSYGYTF

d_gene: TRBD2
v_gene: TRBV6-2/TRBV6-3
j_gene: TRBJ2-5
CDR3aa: CASSYSAGVEPETQYF

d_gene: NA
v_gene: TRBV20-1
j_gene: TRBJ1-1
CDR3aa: CSARDRARDTEAFF

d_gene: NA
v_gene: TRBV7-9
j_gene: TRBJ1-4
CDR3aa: CASSLLSGTNEKLFF

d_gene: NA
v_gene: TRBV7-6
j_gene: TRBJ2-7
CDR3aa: CASSYRGFYEQYF

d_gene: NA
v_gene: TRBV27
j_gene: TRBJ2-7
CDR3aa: CASAPGGGAGNEQYF

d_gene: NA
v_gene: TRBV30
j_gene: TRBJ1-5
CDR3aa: CAWSEAGVQPQHF

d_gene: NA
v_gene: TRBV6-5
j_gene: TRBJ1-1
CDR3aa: CASSYFVYGQYTEAFF

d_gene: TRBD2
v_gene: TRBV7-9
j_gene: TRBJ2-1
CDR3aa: CASSPKGGRVRSYEQFF

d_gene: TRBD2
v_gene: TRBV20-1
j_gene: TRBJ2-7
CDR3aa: CSARGSVAGPPEQYF

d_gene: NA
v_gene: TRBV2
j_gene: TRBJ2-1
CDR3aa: CASSRPGLPSSYNEQFF

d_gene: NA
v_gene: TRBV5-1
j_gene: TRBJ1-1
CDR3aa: CASSPREGQVEAFF

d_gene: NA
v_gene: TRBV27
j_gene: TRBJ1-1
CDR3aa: CASSLNLWADVSEAFF

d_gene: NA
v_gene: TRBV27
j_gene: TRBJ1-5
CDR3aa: CASSSGTEWGNQPQHF

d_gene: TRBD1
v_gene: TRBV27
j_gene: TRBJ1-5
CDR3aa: CASSTSTGDQPQHF

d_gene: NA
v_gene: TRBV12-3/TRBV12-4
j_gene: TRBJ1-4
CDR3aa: CASSLAGRGFNEKLFF

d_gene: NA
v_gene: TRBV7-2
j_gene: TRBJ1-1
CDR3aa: CASSFPETEAFF

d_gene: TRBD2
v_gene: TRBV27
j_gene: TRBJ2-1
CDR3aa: CASSLVGTREQFF

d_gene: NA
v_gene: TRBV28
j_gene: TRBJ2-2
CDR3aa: CASSPRDHNTGELFF

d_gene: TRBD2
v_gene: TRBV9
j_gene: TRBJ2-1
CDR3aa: CASSVGLAGVDYYNEQFF

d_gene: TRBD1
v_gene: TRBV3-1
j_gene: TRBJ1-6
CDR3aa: CASSRGRGNSPLHF

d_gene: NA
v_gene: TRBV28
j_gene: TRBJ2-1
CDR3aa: CASSFGSEQFF

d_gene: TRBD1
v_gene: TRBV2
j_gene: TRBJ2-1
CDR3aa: CASSTGQGIDEQFF

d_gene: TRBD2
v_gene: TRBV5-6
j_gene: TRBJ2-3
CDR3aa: CASSGLAESSSTDTQYF